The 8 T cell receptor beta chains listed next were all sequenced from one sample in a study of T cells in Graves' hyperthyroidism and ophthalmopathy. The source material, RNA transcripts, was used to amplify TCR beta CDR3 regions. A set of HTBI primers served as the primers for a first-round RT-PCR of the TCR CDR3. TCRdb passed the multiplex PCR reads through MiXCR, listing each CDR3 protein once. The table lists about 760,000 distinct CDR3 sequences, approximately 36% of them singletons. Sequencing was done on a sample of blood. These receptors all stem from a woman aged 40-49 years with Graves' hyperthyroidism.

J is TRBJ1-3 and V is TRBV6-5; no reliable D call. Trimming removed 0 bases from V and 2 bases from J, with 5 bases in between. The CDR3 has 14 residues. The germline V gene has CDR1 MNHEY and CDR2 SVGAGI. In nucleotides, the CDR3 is TGTGCCAGCAGTTACTCTATGGCTGGAAACACCATATATTTT. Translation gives CASSYSMAGNTIYF.

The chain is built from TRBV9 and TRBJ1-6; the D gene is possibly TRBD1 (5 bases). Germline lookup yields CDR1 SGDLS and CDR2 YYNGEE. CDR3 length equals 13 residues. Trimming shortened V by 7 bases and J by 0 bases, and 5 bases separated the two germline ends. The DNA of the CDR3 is TGTGCCAGCGGGGGCTCCTATAATTCACCCCTCCACTTT. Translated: CASGGSYNSPLHF.

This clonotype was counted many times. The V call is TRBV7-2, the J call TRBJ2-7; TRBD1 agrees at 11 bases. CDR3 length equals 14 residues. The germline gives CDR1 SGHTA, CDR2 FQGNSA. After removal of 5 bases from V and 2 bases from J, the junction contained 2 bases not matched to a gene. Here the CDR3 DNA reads TGTGCCAGCAGCCGGACAGGGGGCGCCTACGAGCAGTACTTC. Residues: CASSRTGGAYEQYF.

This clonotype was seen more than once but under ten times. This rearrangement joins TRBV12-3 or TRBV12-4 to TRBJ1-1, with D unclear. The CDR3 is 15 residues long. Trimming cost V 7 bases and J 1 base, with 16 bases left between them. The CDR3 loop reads CASTFSSIQNTEAFF. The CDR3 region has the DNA TGTGCCAGCACCTTTTCCTCCATACAGAACACTGAAGCTTTCTTT.

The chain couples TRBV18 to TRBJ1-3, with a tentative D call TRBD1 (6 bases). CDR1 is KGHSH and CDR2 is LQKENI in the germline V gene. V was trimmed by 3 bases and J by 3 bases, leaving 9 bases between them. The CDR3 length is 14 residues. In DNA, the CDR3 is TGTGCCAGCTCACCGGGGGCAGTTGGAAACACCATATATTTT. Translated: CASSPGAVGNTIYF.

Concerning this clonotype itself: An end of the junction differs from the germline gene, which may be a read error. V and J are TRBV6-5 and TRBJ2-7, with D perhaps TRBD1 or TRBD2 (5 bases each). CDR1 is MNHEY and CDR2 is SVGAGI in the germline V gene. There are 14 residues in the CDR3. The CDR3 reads CASSERAWGYEQYF. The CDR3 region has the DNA TGCGCCAGCTCTGAGAGGGCCTGGGGGTACGAGCAGTACTTC.

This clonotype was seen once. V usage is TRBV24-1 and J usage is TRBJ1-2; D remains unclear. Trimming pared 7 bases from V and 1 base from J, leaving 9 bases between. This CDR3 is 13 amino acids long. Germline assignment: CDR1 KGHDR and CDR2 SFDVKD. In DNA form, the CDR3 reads TGTGCCACCAGAGAGTCGGGTAACTATGGCTACACCTTC. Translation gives CATRESGNYGYTF.

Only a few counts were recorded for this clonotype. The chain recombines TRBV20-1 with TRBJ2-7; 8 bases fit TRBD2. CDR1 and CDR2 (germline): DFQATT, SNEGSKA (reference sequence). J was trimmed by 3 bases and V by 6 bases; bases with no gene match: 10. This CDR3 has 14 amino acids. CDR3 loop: CSAEGTSPYYEQYF. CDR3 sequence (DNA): TGCAGTGCCGAAGGGACTAGTCCCTACTACGAGCAGTACTTC.